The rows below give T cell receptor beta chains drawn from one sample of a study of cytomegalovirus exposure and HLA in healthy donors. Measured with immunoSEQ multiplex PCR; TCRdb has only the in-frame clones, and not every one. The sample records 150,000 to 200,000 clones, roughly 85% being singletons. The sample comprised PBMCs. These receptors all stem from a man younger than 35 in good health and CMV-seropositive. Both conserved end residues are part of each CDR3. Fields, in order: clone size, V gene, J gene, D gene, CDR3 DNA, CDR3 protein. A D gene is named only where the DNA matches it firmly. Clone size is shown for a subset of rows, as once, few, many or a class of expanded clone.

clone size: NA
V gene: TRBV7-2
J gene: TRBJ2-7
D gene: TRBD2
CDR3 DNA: TGTGCCAGCAGCTCCGGGGGGGAGGCCTACGAGCAGTACTTC
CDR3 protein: CASSSGGEAYEQYF

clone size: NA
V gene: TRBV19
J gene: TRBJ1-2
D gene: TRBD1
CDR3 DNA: TGTGCCAGTCAGGACAGGACGGACTATGGCTACACCTTC
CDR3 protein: CASQDRTDYGYTF

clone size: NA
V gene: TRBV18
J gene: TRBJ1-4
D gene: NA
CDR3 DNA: TGTGCCAGCTCACCACCCGGGCAGGGGCCAGGTGAAAAACTGTTTTTT
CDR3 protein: CASSPPGQGPGEKLFF

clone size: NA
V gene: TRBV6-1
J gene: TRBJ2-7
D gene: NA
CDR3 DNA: TGTGCCAGCAGGGCATCGGGGGTCTCCTACGAGCAGTACTTC
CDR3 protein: CASRASGVSYEQYF

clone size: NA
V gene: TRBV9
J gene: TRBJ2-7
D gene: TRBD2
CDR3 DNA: TGTGCCAGCAGCGTAGGGGTTTGGGGACTAGCGACCAGCGAGCAGTACTTC
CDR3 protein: CASSVGVWGLATSEQYF

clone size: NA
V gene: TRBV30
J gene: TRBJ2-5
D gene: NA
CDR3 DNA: TGTGCCTGGACGGGTGGGGGGGGAACAGGGGAGACCCAGTACTTC
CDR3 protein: CAWTGGGGTGETQYF

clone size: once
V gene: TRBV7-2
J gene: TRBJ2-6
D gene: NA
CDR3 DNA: TGTGCCAGCAGCTTAGTAGGCAGGGCGGCCGGGGCCAACGTCCTGACTTTC
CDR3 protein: CASSLVGRAAGANVLTF

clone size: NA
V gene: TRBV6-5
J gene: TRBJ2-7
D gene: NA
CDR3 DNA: TGTGCCAGCAGGGGCAGGGCAGGGGCGTCCTACGAGCAGTACTTC
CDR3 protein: CASRGRAGASYEQYF

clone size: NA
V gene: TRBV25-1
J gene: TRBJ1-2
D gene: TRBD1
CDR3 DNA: TGTGCCAGCAGTGGACTTCAGGGGGCGCGTGGCTACACCTTC
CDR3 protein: CASSGLQGARGYTF

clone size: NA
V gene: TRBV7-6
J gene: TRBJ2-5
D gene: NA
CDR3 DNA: TGTGCCAGCCTTATGACCCAGTACTTC
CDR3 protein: CASLMTQYF

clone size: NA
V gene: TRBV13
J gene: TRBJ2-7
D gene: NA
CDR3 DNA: TGTGCCAGCAGCTTAGGACAGGGTGGTTACGAGCAGTACTTC
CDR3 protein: CASSLGQGGYEQYF

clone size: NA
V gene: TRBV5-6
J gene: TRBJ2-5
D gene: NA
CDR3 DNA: TGTGCCAGCTCAAGGCAGGTCCAAGAGACCCAGTACTTC
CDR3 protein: CASSRQVQETQYF

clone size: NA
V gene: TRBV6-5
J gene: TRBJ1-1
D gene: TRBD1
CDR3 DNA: TGTGCCAGCAGTGCCGGGACAGAGAACACTGAAGCTTTCTTT
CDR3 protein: CASSAGTENTEAFF

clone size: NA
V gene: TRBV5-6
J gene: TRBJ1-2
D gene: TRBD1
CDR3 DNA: TGTGCCAGCAGTTCGGACAGGGGATTTGTCTATGGCTACACCTTC
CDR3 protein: CASSSDRGFVYGYTF

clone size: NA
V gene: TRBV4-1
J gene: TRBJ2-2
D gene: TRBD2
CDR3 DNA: TGCGCCAGCAGCCAACAGGGACTAGCGGGGGGGCCGGGCACCGGGGAGCTGTTTTTT
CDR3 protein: CASSQQGLAGGPGTGELFF

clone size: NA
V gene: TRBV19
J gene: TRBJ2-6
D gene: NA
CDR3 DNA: TGTGCCACCTCCCAGGGAGGTGGGGCCAACGTCCTGACTTTC
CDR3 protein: CATSQGGGANVLTF

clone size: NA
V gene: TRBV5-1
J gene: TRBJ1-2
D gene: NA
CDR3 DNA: TGCGCCAGCAGCTTGGCACAGCCTAACTATGGCTACACCTTC
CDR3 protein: CASSLAQPNYGYTF

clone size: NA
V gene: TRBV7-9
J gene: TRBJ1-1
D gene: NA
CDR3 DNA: TGTGCCAGCAGCGTGCAGGGTATGAACACTGAAGCTTTCTTT
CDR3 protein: CASSVQGMNTEAFF

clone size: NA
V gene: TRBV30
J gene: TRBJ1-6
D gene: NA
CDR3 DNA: TGTGCCTGGAGTGATCCTCGCCAGGTTAATTCACCCCTCCACTTT
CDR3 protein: CAWSDPRQVNSPLHF

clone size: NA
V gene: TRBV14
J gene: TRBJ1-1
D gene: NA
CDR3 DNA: TGTGCCAGCAGCCAAGGGAGGAGGATAGCTTTCTTT
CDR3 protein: CASSQGRRIAFF

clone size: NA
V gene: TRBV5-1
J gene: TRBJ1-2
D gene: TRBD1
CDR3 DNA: TGCGCCAGCAGCTTGTACAGGGGAAGCGATGGCTACACCTTC
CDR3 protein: CASSLYRGSDGYTF

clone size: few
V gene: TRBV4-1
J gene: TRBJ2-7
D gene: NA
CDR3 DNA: TGCGCCAGCAGCCAAGATAACCGGGGGTACGAGCAGTACTTC
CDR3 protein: CASSQDNRGYEQYF

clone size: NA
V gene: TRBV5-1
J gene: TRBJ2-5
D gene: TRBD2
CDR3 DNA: TGCGCCAGCAGCTTGAGGACTTTAGCGGGGGGACCCCAAGAGACCCAGTACTTC
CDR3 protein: CASSLRTLAGGPQETQYF

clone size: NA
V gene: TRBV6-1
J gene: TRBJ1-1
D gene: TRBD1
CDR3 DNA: TGTGCCAGCAGGGCCAGGGGGCCGAACACTGAAGCTTTCTTT
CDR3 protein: CASRARGPNTEAFF

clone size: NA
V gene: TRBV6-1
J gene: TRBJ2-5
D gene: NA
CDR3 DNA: TGTGCCAGCAGTGGAGGGTCCTGGGAGACCCAGTACTTC
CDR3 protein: CASSGGSWETQYF

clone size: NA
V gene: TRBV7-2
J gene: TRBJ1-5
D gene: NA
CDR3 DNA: TGTGCCAGCAGCCCTTCGACAGGCTCGGGACAGCCCCAGCATTTT
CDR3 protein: CASSPSTGSGQPQHF

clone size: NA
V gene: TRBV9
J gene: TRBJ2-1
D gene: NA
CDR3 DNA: TGTGCCAGCAGCGTTACCGGTTACAATGAGCAGTTCTTC
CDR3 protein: CASSVTGYNEQFF

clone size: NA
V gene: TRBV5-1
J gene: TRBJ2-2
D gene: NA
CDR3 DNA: TGCGCCAGCAGCTTGGGGACAACCTACACCGGGGAGCTGTTTTTT
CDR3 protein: CASSLGTTYTGELFF

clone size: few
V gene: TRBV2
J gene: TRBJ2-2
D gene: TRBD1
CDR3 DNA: TGTGCCAGCAGCCTTCACAGGGGGCAGACCGGGGAGCTGTTTTTT
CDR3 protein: CASSLHRGQTGELFF

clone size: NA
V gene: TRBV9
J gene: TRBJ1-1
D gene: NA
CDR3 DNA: TGTGCCAGCAGCGTAGTAGTGAACACTGAAGCTTTCTTT
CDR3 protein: CASSVVVNTEAFF

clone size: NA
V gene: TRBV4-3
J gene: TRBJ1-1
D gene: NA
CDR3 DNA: TGCGCCAGCAGCCGTACAGGGAACACTGAAGCTTTCTTT
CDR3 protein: CASSRTGNTEAFF

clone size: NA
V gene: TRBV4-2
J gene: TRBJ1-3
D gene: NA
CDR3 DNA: TGTGCCAGCGTTGAGGGAAACACCATATATTTT
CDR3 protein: CASVEGNTIYF

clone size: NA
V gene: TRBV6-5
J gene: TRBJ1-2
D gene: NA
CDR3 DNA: TGTGCCAGCAGTTACGGAGCTGGCTACACCTTC
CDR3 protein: CASSYGAGYTF

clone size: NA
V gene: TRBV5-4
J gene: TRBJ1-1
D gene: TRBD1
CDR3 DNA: TGTGCCAGCAGCTTGCAGGGGGCGAGGATGAACACTGAAGCTTTCTTT
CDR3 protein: CASSLQGARMNTEAFF

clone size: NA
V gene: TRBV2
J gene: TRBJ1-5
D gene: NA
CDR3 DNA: TGTGCCAGCAAAACTGGGGGAGGGGAGCCCCAGCATTTT
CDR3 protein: CASKTGGGEPQHF

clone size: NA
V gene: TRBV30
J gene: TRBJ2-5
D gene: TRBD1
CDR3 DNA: TGTGCCTGGAGCCGCGGACAGGGAGGCAAGACCCAGTACTTC
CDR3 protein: CAWSRGQGGKTQYF

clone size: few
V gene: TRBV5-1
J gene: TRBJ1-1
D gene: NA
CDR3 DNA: TGCGCCAGTTCAGGGACAATGAACACTGAAGCTTTCTTT
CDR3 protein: CASSGTMNTEAFF

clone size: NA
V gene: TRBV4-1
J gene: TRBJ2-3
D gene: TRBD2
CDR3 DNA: TGCGCCAGCAGCCGGGAAATGACTAGCGGGGGGGGCACAGATACGCAGTATTTT
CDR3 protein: CASSREMTSGGGTDTQYF

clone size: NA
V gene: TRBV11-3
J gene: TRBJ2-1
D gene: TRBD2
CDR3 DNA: TGTGCCAGCAGCCGCCGGGCGGGGGGGCCTGAAATCTACAATGAGCAGTTCTTC
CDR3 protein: CASSRRAGGPEIYNEQFF

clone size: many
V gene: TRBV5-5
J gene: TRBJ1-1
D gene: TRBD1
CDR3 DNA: TGTGCCAGCAGCAACCCGTCGACAGGGGATGGTGAAGCTTTCTTT
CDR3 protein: CASSNPSTGDGEAFF

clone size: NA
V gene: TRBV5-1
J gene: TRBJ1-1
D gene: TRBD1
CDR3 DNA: TGCGCCAGCAGCGGACAGGGGGTAAACACTGAAGCTTTCTTT
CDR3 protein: CASSGQGVNTEAFF

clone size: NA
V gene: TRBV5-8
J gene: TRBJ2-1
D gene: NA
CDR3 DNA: TGTGCCAGCAGGGGGGCCAATGAGCAGTTCTTC
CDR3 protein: CASRGANEQFF

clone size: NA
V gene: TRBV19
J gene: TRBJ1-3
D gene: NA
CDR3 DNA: TGTGCCAGTAGTATCACAGGGTCCGGAAACACCATATATTTT
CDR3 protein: CASSITGSGNTIYF

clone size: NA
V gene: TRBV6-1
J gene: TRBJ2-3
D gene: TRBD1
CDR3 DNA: TGTGCCAGCAGTAATAACGACAGGGGGCAAAATACGCAGTATTTT
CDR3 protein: CASSNNDRGQNTQYF

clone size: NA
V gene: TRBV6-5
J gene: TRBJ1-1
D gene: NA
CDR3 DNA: TGTGCCAGCAGCCTGACAGTTGCGACTGAAGCTTTCTTT
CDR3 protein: CASSLTVATEAFF

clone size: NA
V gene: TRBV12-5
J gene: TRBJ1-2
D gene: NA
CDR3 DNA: TGTGCTAGAAGGAGATATGGCTACACCTTC
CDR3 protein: CARRRYGYTF

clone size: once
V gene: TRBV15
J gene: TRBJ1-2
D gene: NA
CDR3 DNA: TGTGCCACCAGCCCTAAGAGGGACACTGCCTATGGCTACACCTTC
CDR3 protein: CATSPKRDTAYGYTF

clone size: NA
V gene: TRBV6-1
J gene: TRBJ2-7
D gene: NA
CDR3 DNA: TGTGCCAGCAGTGCCGCAGGGTCCTACGAGCAGTACTTC
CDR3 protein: CASSAAGSYEQYF

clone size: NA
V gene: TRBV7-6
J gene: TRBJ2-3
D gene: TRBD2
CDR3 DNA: TGTGCCAGCAGCCGGCTAACTAGCGGCCCCCCGGATACGCAGTATTTT
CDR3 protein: CASSRLTSGPPDTQYF

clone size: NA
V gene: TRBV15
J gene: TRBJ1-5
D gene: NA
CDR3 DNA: TGTGCCACCAGCAGAGATCGATCAGGGAATCATCAGCCCCAGCATTTT
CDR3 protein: CATSRDRSGNHQPQHF

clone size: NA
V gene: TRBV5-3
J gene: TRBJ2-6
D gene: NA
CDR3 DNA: TGTGCCAGAAGCTTATCAATATCAGGGAAGTCCCCTGGGGCCAACGTCCTGACTTTC
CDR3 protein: CARSLSISGKSPGANVLTF